These 32 T cell receptor beta chains were sequenced from one sample in a study of CD8 T cells in Susac syndrome. Random hexamers were used to reverse transcribe the RNA input (roughly 0.5 to 1 ug). TCRdb independently ran MiXCR on the immunoSEQ multiplex PCR reads; one entry per CDR3 protein. The sample contains about 290,000 distinct CDR3 sequences, around 89% of which appear only once. The sequencing input was CD8+ T cells from PBMCs. All receptors come from a human donor with multiple sclerosis.

The rearrangement uses TRBV7-9 and TRBJ1-3, with D possibly being TRBD1 (6 bases). Germline-derived CDR1 and CDR2 are SEHNR and FQNEAQ (reference sequence). The length of the CDR3 is 14 residues. V lost 5 bases and J lost 0, with 8 bases in between. In DNA, the CDR3 is TGTGCCAGCAGCCGGACAGACTCTGGAAACACCATATATTTT. Protein product: CASSRTDSGNTIYF.

The chain is built from TRBV27 and TRBJ1-3; D might be TRBD1 (5 bases). V was cut by 5 bases and J by 4 bases, with 18 bases left in between. Germline values: CDR1 MNHEY, CDR2 SMNVEV (reference sequence). This CDR3 contains 16 residues. CDR3 sequence: CASSPLQDRGGNTIYF. The CDR3 DNA is TGTGCCAGCAGTCCTCTCCAGGACCGGGGGGGAAACACCATATATTTT.

The rearrangement joins TRBV27 to TRBJ1-1; unclear D gene. V was cut by 2 bases and J by 10 bases, with 14 bases left in between. Germline V gene lookup returns CDR1 MNHEY and CDR2 SMNVEV (reference sequence). The CDR3 totals 13 residues. This chain's CDR3 is CASSLGPGKRAFF. The CDR3 coding sequence is TGTGCCAGCAGTTTAGGGCCTGGCAAGAGAGCTTTCTTT.

The chain uses TRBV5-1 and TRBJ2-7, with 10 nucleotides matching TRBD1. The germline gives CDR1 SGHRS, CDR2 YFSETQ. The V segment lost 7 bases and the J segment 4 bases; nucleotides outside the gene matches: 8. The CDR3 contains 14 residues. The CDR3 loop is CASGRGTGAYEQYF. The CDR3 region has the DNA TGCGCCAGCGGGCGGGGGACAGGGGCGTACGAGCAGTACTTC.

This clonotype has a single count. The chain employs TRBV20-1 and TRBJ1-5; TRBD1 might be the D (5 bases). The CDR3 covers 14 residues. V shed 5 bases and J shed 6 bases, with 17 bases lying between them. Per the germline V gene, CDR1 is DFQATT and CDR2 is SNEGSKA (reference sequence). CDR3 sequence reads: CSAGDVGGSQPQHF. The CDR3 DNA reads as TGCAGTGCTGGGGACGTCGGGGGTAGTCAGCCCCAGCATTTT.

The V gene is TRBV30, the J gene TRBJ1-6, with D maybe TRBD1 (5 bases). The CDR3 is 16 residues long. V was clipped by 0 bases and J by 10 bases, with 19 bases between them. Germline V gene data show CDR1 as GTSNPN and CDR2 as SVGIG (reference sequence). CDR3 DNA sequence: TGTGCCTGGAGTGTAGAGACAGTGGGAGAGGGATCACCCCTCCACTTT. Residues: CAWSVETVGEGSPLHF.

The V gene is TRBV4-1, the J gene TRBJ1-2, with 7 bases matching TRBD1. CDR1 MGHRA and CDR2 YSYEKL come from the germline V gene. V trimming: 0 bases; J trimming: 6 bases; junction bases outside the gene matches: 7. This CDR3 region has 15 residues. The CDR3 is CASSQDTGVWDGYTF. The CDR3, as DNA: TGCGCCAGCAGCCAAGATACAGGGGTATGGGATGGCTACACCTTC.

The chain uses TRBV2 and TRBJ2-7, with D tentatively TRBD1 (5 bases). This CDR3 is built from 14 residues. Germline V lookup: CDR1 SNHLY, CDR2 FYNNEI. Trimming shortened V by 10 bases and J by 2 bases, and 18 bases separated the two germline ends. CDR3 nucleotides: TGTGCCATCGAAACCGCGGACATGCCCTACGAGCAGTACTTC. It encodes CAIETADMPYEQYF.

This clonotype appeared once. The genes are TRBV2 and TRBJ1-5; TRBD1 agrees at 9 bases. The CDR3 has 15 amino acids. In germline, CDR1 is SNHLY, CDR2 FYNNEI. The trim removed 4 bases at V and 5 bases at J, leaving 6 bases unmatched. The CDR3 region is CASSVWTGADQPQHF. The CDR3 DNA sequence: TGTGCCAGCAGTGTCTGGACAGGGGCCGATCAGCCCCAGCATTTT.

The gene calls are TRBV20-1 and TRBJ2-1; perhaps TRBD1 as D (5 bases). The V end was cut by 3 bases, the J end by 5 bases, with 14 bases between. This CDR3 comprises 14 residues. Looked up from germline, CDR1 is DFQATT and CDR2 is SNEGSKA (reference sequence). CDR3 region: CSARNLDTHNEQFF. The CDR3 DNA sequence: TGCAGTGCTAGGAATTTGGACACCCACAATGAGCAGTTCTTC.

V usage is TRBV5-4 and J usage is TRBJ1-2; TRBD1 matches at 8 bases. Germline assignment: CDR1 SGHNT and CDR2 YYREEE (reference sequence). The CDR3 has 15 amino acids. The junction had 9 bases not matched to a gene; V was cut back by 2 bases and J by 6 bases. CDR3 sequence reads: CASSFLGQGYNGYTF. CDR3 nucleotide sequence: TGTGCCAGCAGCTTTCTAGGACAGGGCTACAATGGCTACACCTTC.

A single count supports this clonotype. The rearrangement links TRBV28 to TRBJ1-5; 12 nucleotides line up with TRBD1. With V trimmed by 7 bases and J by 5 bases, 6 bases remained unmatched. Germline V lookup: CDR1 MDHEN, CDR2 SYDVKM. This CDR3 comprises 15 residues. The CDR3 DNA follows: TGTGCCAGCACCACCGGGACAGGGGGCCATCAGCCCCAGCATTTT. Protein product: CASTTGTGGHQPQHF.

The rearrangement uses TRBV2 and TRBJ1-1; D not resolved. Trimming took off 6 bases at V and 1 base at J, with 18 bases between the two ends. The CDR3 covers 16 residues. Germline V gene lookup returns CDR1 SNHLY and CDR2 FYNNEI. The CDR3 here is CASRERTSLANTEAFF. In nucleotides, the CDR3 is TGTGCCAGCAGGGAGAGAACTTCCCTCGCGAACACTGAAGCTTTCTTT.

The J gene is TRBJ2-1, the V gene TRBV9; the D call may be TRBD1 or TRBD2 (5 bases each). Trimming left V 4 bases short and J 3 bases short, with 14 bases between. Germline values: CDR1 SGDLS, CDR2 YYNGEE. The CDR3 covers 15 residues. The CDR3 DNA is TGTGCCAGCAGCCCGACCGGGGCGGGCTACAATGAGCAGTTCTTC. Translation gives CASSPTGAGYNEQFF.

This clonotype was recorded once. The chain combines TRBV19 with TRBJ2-7; perhaps TRBD1 as D (5 bases). This CDR3 comprises 14 residues. The V gene's germline CDR1 is LNHDA and CDR2 SQIVND (reference sequence). Trimming left V 7 bases short and J 3 bases short, with 16 bases between. The CDR3 DNA is TGTGCCAGTACCGCTCCAGGGTCCCTCTACGAGCAGTACTTC. This translates into CASTAPGSLYEQYF.

The J gene is TRBJ2-7, the V gene TRBV27; 10 nucleotides match TRBD1. Germline CDR1 MNHEY, CDR2 SMNVEV (reference sequence). The trim removed 3 bases at V and 5 bases at J, leaving 7 bases unmatched. The CDR3 extends over 15 amino acids. In DNA, the CDR3 is TGTGCCAGCAGTTTTCTAGGGACAGGGGTTCACGAGCAGTACTTC. Translation: CASSFLGTGVHEQYF.

The chain joins TRBV6-2 or TRBV6-3 to TRBJ2-1; D is unclear. This CDR3 is 12 amino acids long. Per the germline V gene, CDR1 is MNHEY and CDR2 is SVGEGT. The germline V and J ends were trimmed by 2 bases and 10 bases, with 9 bases remaining between them. For the CDR3, the DNA is TGTGCCAGCAGTTACCCTTCAGTGGAGCAGTTCTTC. This encodes CASSYPSVEQFF.

The chain carries TRBV12-5 and TRBJ2-3; weak D call: TRBD1 (5 bases). The CDR3 runs 16 residues. The ends were cut back, 6 bases at V and 6 bases at J, with 22 bases in the middle. The germline V gene encodes CDR1 LGHNT and CDR2 FRNRAP. CDR3 sequence: CASGPDGAFSSDTQYF. Here the CDR3 DNA reads TGTGCTAGTGGCCCCGATGGGGCCTTCAGTAGCGATACGCAGTATTTT.

This chain joins TRBV24-1 and TRBJ2-1, with a tentative D call TRBD2 (5 bases). CDR3 size: 14 residues. Trimming stripped 3 bases from V and 7 bases from J, with 12 bases between. Germline values: CDR1 KGHDR, CDR2 SFDVKD. CDR3 DNA: TGTGCCACCAGTGATCGGGTGGGAGTTAATGAGCAGTTCTTC. As protein: CATSDRVGVNEQFF.

V is TRBV20-1 and J is TRBJ2-3; TRBD2 matches at 8 bases. The V gene end was trimmed by 3 bases and the J gene end by 2 bases; junction bases not matched to a gene: 10. Germline CDR1 is DFQATT and CDR2 is SNEGSKA (reference sequence). The CDR3 is 16 residues long. CDR3 in DNA: TGCAGTGCTAGGACTGGAAGCGGGGGAAACACAGATACGCAGTATTTT. Amino acid sequence: CSARTGSGGNTDTQYF.

The V gene is TRBV19, the J gene TRBJ1-5, with a possible D match to TRBD1 (5 bases). V was trimmed by 3 bases and J by 2 bases, leaving 8 bases between them. The CDR3 consists of 14 residues. In germline, CDR1 is LNHDA, CDR2 SQIVND (reference sequence). This CDR3 is CASSIQQGNQPQHF. For the CDR3, the DNA is TGTGCCAGTAGTATTCAACAGGGCAATCAGCCCCAGCATTTT.

This sequence joins TRBV4-2 and TRBJ2-1; D may be TRBD2 (5 bases). The CDR3 covers 15 residues. The germline V and J ends were trimmed by 0 bases and 1 base, with 7 bases remaining between them. Germline V CDR1 and CDR2: LGHNA, YNFKEQ. As DNA, the CDR3 is TGTGCCAGCAGCCAAGAAACTAGATCCTACAATGAGCAGTTCTTC. Translated: CASSQETRSYNEQFF.

Turning to this clonotype: An end of the junction does not agree with germline; a read error may underlie this. The rearrangement links TRBV7-9 to TRBJ1-1; D not resolved. This CDR3 has 12 residues. CDR1 and CDR2 from the germline V gene are SEHNR and FQNEAQ (reference sequence). The CDR3 region has the DNA TGTGCCAGCAGCTTGCCTAACACTGAAGTTTTCTTT. Its protein product is CASSLPNTEVFF.

The chain is built from TRBV29-1 and TRBJ1-1, with D hard to call. CDR1 and CDR2 from the germline V gene are SQVTM and ANQGSEA. The length of the CDR3 is 10 residues. V gave up 7 bases and J gave up 3 bases, with 6 bases separating them. CDR3 DNA sequence: TGCAGCGCAATGGACACTGAAGCTTTCTTT. Protein: CSAMDTEAFF.

This clonotype was observed a single time. V and J are TRBV19 and TRBJ2-3; 10 nucleotides match TRBD1. Trimming at V came to 11 bases and at J to 4 bases, leaving 6 bases not matched to a gene. CDR3 size: 13 residues. Germline V gene sequence: CDR1 LNHDA, CDR2 SQIVND (reference sequence). The CDR3 bases are TGTGCCGGTATCGGGACAGGGGCAGATACGCAGTATTTT. It yields the protein CAGIGTGADTQYF.

The count of this clonotype is one. The chain recombines TRBV28 with TRBJ1-2; tentatively, D is TRBD1 (5 bases). Trimming took 2 bases from V and 4 from J, leaving 8 bases between them. In germline, CDR1 is MDHEN, CDR2 SYDVKM. This CDR3 region has 13 residues. The CDR3 DNA reads as TGTGCCAGCAGTTTACCGGGGGTCTATGGCTACACCTTC. Translation gives CASSLPGVYGYTF.

V is TRBV30 and J is TRBJ2-1, with 7 bases that match TRBD2. The length of the CDR3 is 15 residues. J was trimmed by 0 bases and V by 6 bases; bases with no gene match: 8. Germline values: CDR1 GTSNPN, CDR2 SVGIG (reference sequence). Here the CDR3 reads CACRLALTSYNEQFF. The DNA of the CDR3 is TGTGCCTGTCGACTAGCCCTCACCTCCTACAATGAGCAGTTCTTC.

Worth noting for this clonotype: An end of the junction differs from the germline gene, which may be a read error. The gene calls are TRBV10-3 and TRBJ2-7, with D perhaps matching TRBD2 (6 bases). Germline V gene sequence: CDR1 ENHRY, CDR2 SYGVKD. This CDR3 comprises 12 residues. CDR3: CAISESRGERYF. CDR3 DNA sequence: TGTGCCATCAGTGAGTCGCGGGGCGAGCGGTACTTC.

The chain has TRBV20-1 and TRBJ2-7; D possibly corresponds to TRBD2 (5 bases). Germline CDR1 is DFQATT and CDR2 is SNEGSKA (reference sequence). The V and J ends lost 4 bases and 3 bases respectively, with 22 bases between them. This CDR3 contains 16 residues. The DNA for the CDR3 is TGCAGTGCTACAGAGGGAGTTCACAGCATTTACTACGAGCAGTACTTC. Translation gives CSATEGVHSIYYEQYF.

The chain carries TRBV23-1 and TRBJ1-2; D is unresolved. TRBV23-1 is an ORF; its function is uncertain. The CDR3 sequence is 15 residues long. V lost 0 bases and J lost 6, with 14 bases in between. This CDR3 reads CASSQSLRRTHGYTF. In nucleotides, the CDR3 is TGCGCCAGCAGTCAATCATTACGTCGAACCCATGGCTACACCTTC.

This chain connects TRBV30 to TRBJ2-5; D remains unclear. The germline CDR1 and CDR2 sequences are GTSNPN and SVGIG (reference sequence). Trimming removed 4 bases at V and 7 bases at J, with 16 bases between. This CDR3 region has 13 residues. The CDR3 here is CAWTKTLTWTQYF. The DNA of the CDR3 is TGTGCCTGGACCAAGACACTGACGTGGACCCAGTACTTC.

The V call is TRBV5-1, the J call TRBJ1-1; TRBD1 aligns across 8 bases. CDR1 and CDR2 (germline): SGHRS, YFSETQ. V lost 4 bases to trimming and J lost 4 bases; unmatched junction nucleotides: 9. The CDR3 is made up of 15 amino acids. CDR3 nucleotide sequence: TGCGCCAGCAGCCCGTACCCCACAGGGGGCACTGAAGCTTTCTTT. The encoded protein is CASSPYPTGGTEAFF. Full variable domain (missing parts from reference TRBV5-1 and TRBJ1-1): KAGVTQTPRYLIKTRGQQVTLSCSPISGHRSVSWYQQTPGQGLQFLFEYFSETQRNKGNFPGRFSGRQFSNSRSEMNVSTLELGDSALYLCASSPYPTGGTEAFFGQGTRLTVV.